In this sample, the clone carrying this TCR beta chain turned up a few times. Its specificity is unknown. The source of the sample is a study of glioma-infiltrating T cells after dendritic cell vaccination. For the study at large: Patients received three intradermal dendritic cell vaccine injections at biweekly intervals.

Study-wide results and caveats: Survival was not directly related to TCR clonality in these patients.

V was shortened by 1 base and J by 4 bases, with 10 bases between the two germline ends. Germline CDR1 is SGHTA and CDR2 is FQGNSA. This CDR3 spans 14 amino acids. Sequencing used immunoSEQ multiplex PCR; TCRdb keeps in-frame clones, though not all of them. The sample yields more than 85,000 clones, roughly 84% seen once. The V and J genes are TRBV7-2 and TRBJ1-2, with unresolved D. The source was blood, collected before dendritic cell vaccination. The receptor was isolated from a human donor with glioblastoma. Here the CDR3 reads CASSLERVPYGYTF. CDR3 DNA: TGTGCCAGCAGCTTAGAGCGGGTACCCTATGGCTACACCTTC.